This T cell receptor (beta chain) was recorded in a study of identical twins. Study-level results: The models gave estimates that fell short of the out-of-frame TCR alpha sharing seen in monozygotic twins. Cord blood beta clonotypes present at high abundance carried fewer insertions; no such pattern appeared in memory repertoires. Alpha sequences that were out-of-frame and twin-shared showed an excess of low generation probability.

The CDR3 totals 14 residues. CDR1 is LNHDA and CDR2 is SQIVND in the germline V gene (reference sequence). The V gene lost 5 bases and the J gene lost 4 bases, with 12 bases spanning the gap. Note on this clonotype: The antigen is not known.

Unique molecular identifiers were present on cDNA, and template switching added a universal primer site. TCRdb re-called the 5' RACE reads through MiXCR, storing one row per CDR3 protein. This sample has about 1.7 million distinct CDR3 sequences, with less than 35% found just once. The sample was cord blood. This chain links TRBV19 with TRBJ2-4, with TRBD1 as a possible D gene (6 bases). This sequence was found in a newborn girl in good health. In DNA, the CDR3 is TGTGCCAGTAGTTCACTACAGGGTAAAAACATTCAGTACTTC. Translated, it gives CASSSLQGKNIQYF.